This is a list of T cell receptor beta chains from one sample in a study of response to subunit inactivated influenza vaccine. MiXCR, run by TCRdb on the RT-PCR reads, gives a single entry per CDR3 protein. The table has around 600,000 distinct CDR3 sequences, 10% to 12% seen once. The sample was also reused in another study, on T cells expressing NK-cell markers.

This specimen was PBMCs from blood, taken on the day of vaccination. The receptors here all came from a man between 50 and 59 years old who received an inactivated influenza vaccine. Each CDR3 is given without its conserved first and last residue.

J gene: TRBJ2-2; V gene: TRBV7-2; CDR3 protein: ASNRVSGTGELF
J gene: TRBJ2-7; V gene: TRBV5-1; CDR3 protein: ASSLVGTSGGTVHEQY
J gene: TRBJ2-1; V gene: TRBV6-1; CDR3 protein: ASTRILAANEQF
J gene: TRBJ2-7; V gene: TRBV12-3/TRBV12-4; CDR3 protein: ASSSGTLIYEQY
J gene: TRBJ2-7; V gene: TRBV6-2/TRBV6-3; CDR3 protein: ASSPEFPRGEQY
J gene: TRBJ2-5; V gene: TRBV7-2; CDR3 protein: ASSQMLGAGETQY
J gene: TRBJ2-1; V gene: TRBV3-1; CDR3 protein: ASRHGLAGIGRSYNEQF
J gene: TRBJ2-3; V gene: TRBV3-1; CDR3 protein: ASSQSGPDTQY
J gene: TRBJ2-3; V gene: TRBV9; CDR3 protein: ASSPGGGVPDTQY
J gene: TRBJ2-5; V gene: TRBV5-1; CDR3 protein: ASSLQGRGGETQY
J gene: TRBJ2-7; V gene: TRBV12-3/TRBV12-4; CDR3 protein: ASSPGPPREQY
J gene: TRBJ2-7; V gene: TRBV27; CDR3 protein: ASSNSAGAHNEQY
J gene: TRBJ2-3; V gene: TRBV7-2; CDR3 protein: ASSLTITGETQY
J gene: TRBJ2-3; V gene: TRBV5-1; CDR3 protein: ASSVQTLSTDTQY
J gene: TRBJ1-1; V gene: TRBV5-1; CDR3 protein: ASSNQRPGTEAF
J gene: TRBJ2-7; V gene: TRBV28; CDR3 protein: ASTTGYEQY
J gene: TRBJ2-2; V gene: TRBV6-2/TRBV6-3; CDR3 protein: ASNGLITGELF
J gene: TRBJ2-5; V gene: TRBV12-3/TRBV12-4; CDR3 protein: ASSKNWGQVWKTQY
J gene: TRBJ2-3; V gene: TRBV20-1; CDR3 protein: SAPVQGTDTQY
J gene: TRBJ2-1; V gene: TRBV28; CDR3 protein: ASSFSLGRAVSYNEQF
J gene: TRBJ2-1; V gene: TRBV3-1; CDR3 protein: ASSHLRTNEQF
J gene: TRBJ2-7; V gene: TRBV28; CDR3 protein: ASSLDSLNEQY
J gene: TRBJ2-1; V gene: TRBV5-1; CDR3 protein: ASSTGGTSSYNEQF
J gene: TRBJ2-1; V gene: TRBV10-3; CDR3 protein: AIRAGGNSYNEQF
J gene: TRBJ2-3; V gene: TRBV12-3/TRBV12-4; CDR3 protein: ASSLSGSDTQY
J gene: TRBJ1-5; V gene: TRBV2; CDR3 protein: ASSELGRPQH
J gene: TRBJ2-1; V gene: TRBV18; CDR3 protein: ASSRGTSGRSMNEQF
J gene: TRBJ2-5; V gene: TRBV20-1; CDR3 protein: SARKAGRPRETQY
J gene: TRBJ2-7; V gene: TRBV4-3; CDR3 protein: ASSQGLGYEQY
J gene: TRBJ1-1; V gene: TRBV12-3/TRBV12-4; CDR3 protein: ASRLMNTEAF
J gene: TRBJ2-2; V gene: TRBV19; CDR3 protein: ASSKIGTGVFSNTGELF
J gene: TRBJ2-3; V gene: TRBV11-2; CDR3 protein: ASSLEPPGRGGWQTDTQY
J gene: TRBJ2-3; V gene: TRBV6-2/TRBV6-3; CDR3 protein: ASSYLQYTDTQY
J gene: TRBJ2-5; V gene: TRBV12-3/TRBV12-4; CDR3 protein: ASSSIPQETQY
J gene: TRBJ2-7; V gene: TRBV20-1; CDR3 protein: SARDGMGAYEQY
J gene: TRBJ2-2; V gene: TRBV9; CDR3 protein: ASSVYESGELF
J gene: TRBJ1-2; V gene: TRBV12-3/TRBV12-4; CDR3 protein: ASRHTGGNYGYT
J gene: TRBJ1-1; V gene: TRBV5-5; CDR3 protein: ASSLTGVMNTEAF
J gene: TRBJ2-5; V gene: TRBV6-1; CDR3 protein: ASSPGVGVAWAQY
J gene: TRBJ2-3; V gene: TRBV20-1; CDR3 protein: SARVLDNLITDTQY
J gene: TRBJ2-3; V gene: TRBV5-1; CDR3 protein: ASRPILLREDITDTQY
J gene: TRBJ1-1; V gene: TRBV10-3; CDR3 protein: AISTDRANTEAF
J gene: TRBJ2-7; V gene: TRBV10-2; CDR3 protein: ASKWTSGGRFTYEQY
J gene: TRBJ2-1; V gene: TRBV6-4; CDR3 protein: ASSDSFRDRNNEQF
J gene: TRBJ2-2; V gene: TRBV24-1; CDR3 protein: ATSDQGAHERTGELF
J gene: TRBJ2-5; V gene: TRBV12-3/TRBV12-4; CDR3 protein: ASSQRTSGYQETQY
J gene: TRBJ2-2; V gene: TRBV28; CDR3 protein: ASSSRLVGTGELF
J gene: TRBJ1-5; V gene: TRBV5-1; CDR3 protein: ASSQRTGDQPQH
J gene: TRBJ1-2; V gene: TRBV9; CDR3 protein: ASSVDGRVDYGYT
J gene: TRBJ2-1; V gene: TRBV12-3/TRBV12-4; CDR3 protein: ASSSWAGSSYNEQF
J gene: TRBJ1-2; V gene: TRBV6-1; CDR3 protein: ASGMRAGSVGYT
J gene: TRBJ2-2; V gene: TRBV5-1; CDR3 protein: ASSLTDLPGELF
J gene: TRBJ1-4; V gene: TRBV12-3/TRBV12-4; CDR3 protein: ASTQGGKEKLF
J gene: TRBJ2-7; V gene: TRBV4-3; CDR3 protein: ASSQEQGPFYEQY
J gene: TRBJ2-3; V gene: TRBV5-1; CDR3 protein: ASSLSSGGRGDTQY
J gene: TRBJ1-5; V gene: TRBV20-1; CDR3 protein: SARDQLGTGGVAQH
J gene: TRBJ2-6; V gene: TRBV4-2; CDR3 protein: ASSVLLPGQGAQGANVLT